This T cell receptor (beta chain) was found in a study of a mutant IDH1 vaccine in newly diagnosed glioma. The data were produced by immunoSEQ multiplex PCR, yet TCRdb's version contains in-frame clones alone and is incomplete. The sample carries 20,000 to 25,000 clones, 84% recorded once. Regarding time point: week 47, end of study. Vaccination used 300 ug of mutant IDH1 20-mer peptide per dose, with topical imiquimod. Administration of eight vaccinations to patients took place in weeks 1, 3, 5, 7, 11, 15, 19, 23. Remarks on this clone: Its antigen remains unidentified.

The sequenced sample was PBMCs, obtained from a glioma patient whose treatment included an IDH1 peptide vaccine. The source of this sequence is a man aged 35-49 years with glioma.

The CDR3 loop reads CASSRREGRWNEQFF. The CDR3 DNA reads as TGTGCCAGCAGCAGACGGGAGGGCCGTTGGAATGAGCAGTTCTTC. The chain links TRBV13 to TRBJ2-1; 8 nucleotides match TRBD2. Trimming took 5 bases from V and 7 from J; bases not matched to a gene: 10. This CDR3 spans 15 amino acids. The germline CDR1 and CDR2 sequences are PRHDT and FYEKMQ (reference sequence).